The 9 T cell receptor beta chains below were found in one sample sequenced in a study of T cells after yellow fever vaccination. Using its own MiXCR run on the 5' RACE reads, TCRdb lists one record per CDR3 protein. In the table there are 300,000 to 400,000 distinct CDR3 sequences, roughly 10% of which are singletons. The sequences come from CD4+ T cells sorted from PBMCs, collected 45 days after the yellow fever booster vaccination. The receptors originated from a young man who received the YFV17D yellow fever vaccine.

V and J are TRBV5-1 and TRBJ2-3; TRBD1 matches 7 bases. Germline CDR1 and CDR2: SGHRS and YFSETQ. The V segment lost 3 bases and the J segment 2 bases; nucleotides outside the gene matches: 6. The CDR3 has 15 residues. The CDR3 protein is CASSSLTGSTDTQYF. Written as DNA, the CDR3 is TGCGCCAGCAGCTCCTTGACAGGGTCCACAGATACGCAGTATTTT.

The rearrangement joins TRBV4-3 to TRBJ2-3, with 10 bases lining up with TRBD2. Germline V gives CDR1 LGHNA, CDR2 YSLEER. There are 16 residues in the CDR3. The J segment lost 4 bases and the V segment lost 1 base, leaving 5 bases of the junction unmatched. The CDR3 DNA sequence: TGCGCCAGCAGCCAAGGGGCTAGCGGGGGCCCAGATACGCAGTATTTT. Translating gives CASSQGASGGPDTQYF.

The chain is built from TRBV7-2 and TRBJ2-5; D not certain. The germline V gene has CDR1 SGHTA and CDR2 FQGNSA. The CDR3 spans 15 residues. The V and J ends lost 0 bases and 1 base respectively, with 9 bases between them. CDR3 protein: CASSLAPVPQETQYF. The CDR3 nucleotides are TGTGCCAGCAGCTTAGCGCCGGTCCCCCAAGAGACCCAGTACTTC.

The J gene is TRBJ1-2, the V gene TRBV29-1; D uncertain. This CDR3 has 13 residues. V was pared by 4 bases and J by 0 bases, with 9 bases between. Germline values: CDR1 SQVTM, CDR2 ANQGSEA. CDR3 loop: CSVASGANYGYTF. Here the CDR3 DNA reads TGCAGCGTTGCTTCAGGTGCTAACTATGGCTACACCTTC. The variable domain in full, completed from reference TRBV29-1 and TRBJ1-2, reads SAVISQKPSRDICQRGTSLTIQCQVDSQVTMMFWYRQQPGQSLTLIATANQGSEATYESGFVIDKFPISRPNLTFSTLTVSNMSPEDSSIYLCSVASGANYGYTFGSGTRLTVV.

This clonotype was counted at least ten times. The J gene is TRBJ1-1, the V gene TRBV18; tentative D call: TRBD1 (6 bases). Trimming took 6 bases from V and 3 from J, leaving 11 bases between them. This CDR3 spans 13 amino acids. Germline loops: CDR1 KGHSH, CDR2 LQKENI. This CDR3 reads CASSPTGYTEAFF. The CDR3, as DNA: TGTGCCAGCTCCCCAACAGGGTACACTGAAGCTTTCTTT.

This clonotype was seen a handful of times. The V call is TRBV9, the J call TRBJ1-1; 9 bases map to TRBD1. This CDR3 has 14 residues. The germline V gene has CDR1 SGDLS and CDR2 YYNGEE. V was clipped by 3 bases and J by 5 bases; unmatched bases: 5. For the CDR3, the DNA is TGTGCCAGCAGCGCCACAGGGGGCTGGACTGAAGCTTTCTTT. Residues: CASSATGGWTEAFF.

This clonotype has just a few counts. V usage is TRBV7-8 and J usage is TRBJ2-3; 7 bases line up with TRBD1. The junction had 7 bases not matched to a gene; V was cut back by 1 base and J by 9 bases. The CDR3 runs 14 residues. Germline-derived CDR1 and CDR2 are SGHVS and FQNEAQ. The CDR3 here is CASSLGGEQGTQYF. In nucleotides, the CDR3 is TGTGCCAGCAGCTTAGGGGGAGAACAGGGGACGCAGTATTTT.

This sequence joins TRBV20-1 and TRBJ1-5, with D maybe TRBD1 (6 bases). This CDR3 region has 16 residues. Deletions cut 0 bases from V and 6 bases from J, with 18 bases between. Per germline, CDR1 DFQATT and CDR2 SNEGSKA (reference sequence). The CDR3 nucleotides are TGCAGTGCTAGAGATCGGGTTTCAGGGGACGGTCAGCCCCAGCATTTT. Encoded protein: CSARDRVSGDGQPQHF.

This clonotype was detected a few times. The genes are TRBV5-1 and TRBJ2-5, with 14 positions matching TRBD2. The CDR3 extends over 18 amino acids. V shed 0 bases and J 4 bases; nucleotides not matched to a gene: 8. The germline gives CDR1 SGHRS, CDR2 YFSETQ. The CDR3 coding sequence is TGCGCCAGCAGCTTGGGCGGACTAGCGGGGGGATTAAGAGAGACCCAGTACTTC. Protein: CASSLGGLAGGLRETQYF.